This T cell receptor (beta chain) stems from a study of CD8 T cells in ankylosing spondylitis. Findings of the study overall: Significant enrichment of disease-linked clones was reportedly seen in matched ankylosing spondylitis synovial fluid.

As concerns this clonotype: As yet, its antigen is unknown.

This CDR3 has 15 residues. Germline CDR1 and CDR2: MNHEY and SMNVEV (reference sequence). Trimming cost V 3 bases and J 7 bases; bases outside gene matches: 6. Generation of TCR beta libraries employed quantitative 5'-RACE incorporating molecular barcodes. From the 5' RACE reads, TCRdb called clonotypes with MiXCR, one entry per CDR3 protein. The sample includes roughly 100,000 distinct CDR3 sequences, around 24% seen only once; the top ten take about 12%. The chain links TRBV27 to TRBJ1-6, with 7 bases aligning to TRBD1. The sequence came from a male donor with ankylosing spondylitis. The source material was synovial fluid, either unsorted or a sorted T cell fraction (not recorded which). The CDR3 bases are TGTGCCAGCAGTTTTTCCGCAGGGGGAAATTCACCCCTCCACTTT. It translates to CASSFSAGGNSPLHF.